Each of the 14 T cell receptor beta chains below was sequenced from the same sample in a study of blood T cell repertoires in COVID-19. TCRdb keeps only in-frame clones here, not all; method: immunoSEQ multiplex PCR. The repertoire consists of some 130,000 clones, with about nine tenths occurring once and the leading ten covering about 4.4%. Sequenced material: PBMCs or T cells enriched from blood (not recorded which). The receptors originated from a man between 50 and 59 years old who had recovered from COVID-19.

This rearrangement joins TRBV7-9 to TRBJ2-3; possibly TRBD2 for D (6 bases). CDR1 SEHNR and CDR2 FQNEAQ come from the germline V gene (reference sequence). CDR3 length: 15 residues. Trimming took 5 bases from V and 6 from J, leaving 18 bases between them. In nucleotides, the CDR3 is TGTGCCAGCAGCCGATCGGGACTCTCTCTGGATACGCAGTATTTT. It specifies CASSRSGLSLDTQYF.

The V call is TRBV5-1, the J call TRBJ1-2; D is ambiguous. This CDR3 comprises 15 residues. The germline gives CDR1 SGHRS, CDR2 YFSETQ. V shed 2 bases and J shed 4 bases, with 15 bases lying between them. The CDR3 spells CASSFDGRHFYGYTF. The CDR3 DNA is TGCGCCAGCAGCTTCGACGGCAGGCACTTCTATGGCTACACCTTC.

The rearrangement joins TRBV7-6 to TRBJ2-3; 9 nucleotides align to TRBD1. The length of the CDR3 is 17 residues. Germline CDR1 SGHVS, CDR2 FNYEAQ. The V segment lost 1 base and the J segment 3 bases; nucleotides outside the gene matches: 8. CDR3 in DNA: TGTGCCAGCAGCTTAGTCCAGACAGGGGGGGGGACAGATACGCAGTATTTT. Translation gives CASSLVQTGGGTDTQYF.

This clone was found a few times. This chain joins TRBV5-1 and TRBJ2-2; 7 nucleotides line up with TRBD1. Germline CDR1 is SGHRS and CDR2 is YFSETQ. The CDR3 runs 17 residues. V gave up 4 bases and J gave up 6 bases; unmatched junction bases: 15. CDR3 sequence (DNA): TGCGCCAGCAGCACCCACAGGGGAAGCGGATCGCCCGGGGAGCTGTTTTTT. Its protein product is CASSTHRGSGSPGELFF.

This rearrangement joins TRBV29-1 to TRBJ2-1, with TRBD2 as a possible D gene (5 bases). CDR3 length equals 12 residues. Trimming pared 6 bases from V and 4 bases from J, leaving 10 bases between. CDR1 and CDR2 from the germline V gene are SQVTM and ANQGSEA. The CDR3 DNA sequence: TGCAGCGTGAGGACGGGATACAATGAGCAGTTCTTC. Its translation: CSVRTGYNEQFF.

In its sample, this clone was seen once. The chain carries TRBV9 and TRBJ1-2; TRBD1 is a possible D gene (5 bases). The CDR3 spans 15 residues. CDR1 and CDR2 from the germline V gene are SGDLS and YYNGEE. Deletions cut 4 bases from V and 4 bases from J, with 17 bases between. As DNA, the CDR3 is TGTGCCAGCAGCCCCAGACAGAGCTCTGGCTATGGCTACACCTTC. Translation: CASSPRQSSGYGYTF.

This chain links TRBV18 with TRBJ2-2, with TRBD2 matching over 12 bases. The V and J ends lost 6 bases and 6 bases, in that order; junction bases with no gene match: 8. The germline V gene has CDR1 KGHSH and CDR2 LQKENI. The CDR3 loop spans 16 amino acids. CDR3 nucleotides: TGTGCCAGCTCGCCGATGACTAGCGGGAGCTCCGGGGAGCTGTTTTTT. Translated, it gives CASSPMTSGSSGELFF.

V is TRBV12-1 and J is TRBJ1-2. TRBV12-1 is a documented pseudogene. The CDR3 is 15 residues long. Here the CDR3 reads CASSPREVIVGGYTF. DNA of the CDR3: TGTGCCAGCAGCCCAAGGGAGGTCATAGTCGGTGGCTACACCTTC.

J is TRBJ2-7 and V is TRBV5-5; the D gene is possibly TRBD1 (6 bases). The CDR3 has 16 residues. The V gene lost 3 bases and the J gene lost 3 bases, with 19 bases spanning the gap. The germline V gene encodes CDR1 SGHKS and CDR2 YYEKEE (reference sequence). CDR3 sequence: CASSWGPGNQVYEQYF. CDR3 bases: TGTGCCAGCAGCTGGGGGCCAGGTAATCAAGTCTACGAGCAGTACTTC. The whole variable domain, filled in from reference TRBV5-5 and TRBJ2-7, reads DAGVTQSPTHLIKTRGQQVTLRCSPISGHKSVSWYQQVLGQGPQFIFQYYEKEERGRGNFPDRFSARQFPNYSSELNVNALLLGDSALYLCASSWGPGNQVYEQYFGPGTRLTVT.

The genes are TRBV7-2 and TRBJ2-7; D gene unclear. The length of the CDR3 is 14 residues. Germline CDR1 reads SGHTA; CDR2 reads FQGNSA. Trimming took off 1 base at V and 0 bases at J, with 7 bases between the two ends. The CDR3: CASSLGSSSYEQYF. CDR3 nucleotides: TGTGCCAGCAGCTTAGGATCCAGCTCCTACGAGCAGTACTTC.

With respect to this clone: No conserved phenylalanine or tryptophan is present at the end of the CDR3, so a read error is the likely explanation. It is unclear where the CDR3 begins or ends on the DNA, so no DNA is shown, and the CDR3 is as TCRdb lists it. The V call is TRBV3-1 (or the pseudogene TRBV3-2), the J call TRBJ1-2; the table calls TRBD1, which could not be checked here. CDR1 and CDR2 (germline): LGHDT, YNNKEL (reference sequence). The CDR3 comprises 11 residues, both ends counted. The CDR3 here is CASSQVSGGKL.

The CDR3 DNA reads as TGTGCCAGTAGCCCTGGGACAGCGAACACCGGGGAGCTGTTTTTT. It translates to CASSPGTANTGELFF. The chain has TRBV19 and TRBJ2-2, with 7 bases aligning to TRBD1. The CDR3 spans 15 residues. Losses at the gene ends were 6 bases for V and 0 bases for J; bases not matched to a gene: 4. Germline V lookup: CDR1 LNHDA, CDR2 SQIVND (reference sequence).

The rearrangement links TRBV19 to TRBJ1-2, with 8 positions matching TRBD1. Trimming took 0 bases from V and 8 from J; bases not matched to a gene: 8. CDR1 is LNHDA, CDR2 SQIVND, per germline (reference sequence). This CDR3 contains 15 residues. The CDR3 DNA is TGTGCCAGTAGTATAGAGGGACAGGTCATTGGAGGCTACACCTTC. Its protein is CASSIEGQVIGGYTF.

This chain uses TRBV24-1 with TRBJ2-3; TRBD1 aligns across 11 bases. The length of the CDR3 is 15 residues. The V gene end was trimmed by 6 bases and the J gene end by 3 bases; junction bases not matched to a gene: 4. Per the germline V gene, CDR1 is KGHDR and CDR2 is SFDVKD. CDR3 nucleotide sequence: TGTGCCACCAGTTCCGGACAGGGGGCAACAGATACGCAGTATTTT. This gives the protein CATSSGQGATDTQYF.